This passage covers 30 T cell receptor beta chains from one sample sequenced in a study of Tregs in tolerant kidney transplant recipients. The method was immunoSEQ multiplex PCR; TCRdb's version includes in-frame clones alone and lacks a portion of them. Seen in this sample are some 11,000 clones; the ten most common clones hold 26%. Related graft donors supplied nonmyeloablative bone marrow transplants, and mixed chimerism was transient. The material was CD8+ T cells from blood (PBMCs), obtained 24 months after the transplant. All receptors come from a human patient who received a combined kidney and bone marrow transplant. A subset of T cells may come from the graft donor.

In the case of this clone: The CDR3 end lies 3 residues beyond the end of the read and is filled in from the germline J gene. The chain employs TRBV5-1 and TRBJ2-7; D gene unclear. V shed 7 bases and J shed 2 bases, with 10 bases lying between them. Germline V gene lookup returns CDR1 SGHRS and CDR2 YFSETQ. This CDR3 comprises 12 residues. Partial CDR3 DNA: TGCGCCAGCTCCCCAGGAACCTACGAG. Amino acids: CASSPGTYE. The full-length CDR3 reads as CASSPGTYEQYF.

Regarding this clone: The sequence runs out 3 residues before the end of the CDR3; the remainder is reconstructed from the germline J gene. J is TRBJ1-2 and V is TRBV7-9, with 11 bases that match TRBD1. CDR3 length equals 15 residues. The germline gives CDR1 SEHNR, CDR2 FQNEAQ (reference sequence). The part of the CDR3 DNA that was read is TGTGCCAGCAGCTTATTCGGACAGGGGGCTCGGAGC. Translation: CASSLFGQGARS. The full CDR3 reads CASSLFGQGARSYTF.

A remark on this clone: Read sequence stops 3 residues before the CDR3 end, and the germline J gene provides the missing end. This chain connects TRBV7-2 to TRBJ2-3; 7 positions agree with TRBD2. The V segment lost 0 bases and the J segment 2 bases; nucleotides outside the gene matches: 11. CDR3 length equals 18 residues. The germline V gene encodes CDR1 SGHTA and CDR2 FQGNSA. The CDR3 sequence is CASSLALGLDFFTDTQYF. The sequenced CDR3 bases are TGTGCCAGCAGCTTAGCGCTCGGACTAGACTTCTTCACAGATACG.

In regard to this clone: The CDR3 extends 3 residues past the end of the read, so its final part is completed from the germline J gene. The genes are TRBV7-9 and TRBJ1-1, with a tentative D call TRBD1 (5 bases). Trimming cost V 5 bases and J 1 base, with 8 bases left between them. Germline V gene lookup returns CDR1 SEHNR and CDR2 FQNEAQ (reference sequence). This CDR3 is built from 13 residues. CDR3 in amino acids: CASSQTENTEAFF. The CDR3 DNA, read in part, is TGTGCCAGCAGCCAGACAGAGAACACTGAA. The whole variable domain, remainder taken from reference TRBV7-9 and TRBJ1-1, is DTGVSQNPRHKITKRGQNVTFRCDPISEHNRLYWYRQTLGQGPEFLTYFQNEAQLEKSRLLSDRFSAERPKGSFSTLEIQRTEQGDSAMYLCASSQTENTEAFFGQGTRLTVV.

A remark on this clone: Sequencing ends 3 residues short of the CDR3 end; the germline J gene provides the rest. This sequence joins TRBV29-1 and TRBJ2-5, with 8 bases identical to TRBD1. Germline CDR1 reads SQVTM; CDR2 reads ANQGSEA. With 5 bases clipped from V and 1 base from J, the junction kept 3 bases outside the gene matches. The CDR3 spans 13 residues. The CDR3 bases that were read are TGCAGCGTTTGGCAGGGGGCCCAAGAGACC. Translated, it gives CSVWQGAQET. Given in full, the CDR3 is CSVWQGAQETQYF.

Notes on this clone: The missing CDR3 end, 3 residues past where the read stops, is filled in from the germline J gene. The chain uses TRBV9 and TRBJ2-1; 14 nucleotides match TRBD2. J was trimmed by 8 bases and V by 0 bases; bases with no gene match: 7. Germline V lookup: CDR1 SGDLS, CDR2 YYNGEE. This CDR3 has 17 residues. This chain's CDR3 is CASSVGPGTSGSDEQFF. Incomplete CDR3 DNA: TGTGCCAGCAGCGTAGGCCCCGGGACTAGCGGGAGCGATGAG.

CDR3 residues: CASSLLMVLAGINTGELFF. CDR3 DNA (partial): TGCGCCAGCAGCCTACTTATGGTACTAGCGGGGATAAACACCGGGGAG. The chain joins TRBV5-1 to TRBJ2-2; 10 nucleotides line up with TRBD2. The CDR3 end lies 3 residues beyond the end of the read and is filled in from the germline J gene. CDR1 is SGHRS, CDR2 YFSETQ, per germline. Germline trimming cut 4 bases from V and 2 bases from J; bases unmatched to any gene: 14. This CDR3 is 19 amino acids long.

The CDR3 DNA, read in part, is TGTGCCAGTAGAAATAGCAAAGACTTGACCTACGAG. Translating gives CASRNSKDLTYE. The full CDR3 sequence reads CASRNSKDLTYEQYF. The chain is built from TRBV19 and TRBJ2-7; D gene uncertain. The read terminates 3 residues before the CDR3 end, so the remaining end is supplied by the germline J gene. Germline V CDR1 and CDR2: LNHDA, SQIVND (reference sequence). Trimming shortened V by 6 bases and J by 2 bases, and 17 bases separated the two germline ends. The CDR3 sequence is 15 residues long.

On this clone: The DNA ends 3 residues before the CDR3 does, and the rest of the CDR3 is filled in from the germline J gene. This chain connects TRBV19 to TRBJ2-1, with 9 bases fitting TRBD2. This CDR3 contains 16 residues. The germline V gene encodes CDR1 LNHDA and CDR2 SQIVND (reference sequence). Germline trimming cut 7 bases from V and 0 bases from J; bases unmatched to any gene: 7. This chain's CDR3 is CASTPHSGSSYNEQFF. Incomplete CDR3 DNA: TGTGCCAGTACCCCACATAGCGGGAGCTCCTACAATGAG.

For this clone: The missing CDR3 end, 3 residues past where the read stops, is filled in from the germline J gene. This chain links TRBV19 with TRBJ1-3; D not resolved. The CDR3 runs 16 residues. Trimming left V 5 bases short and J 1 base short, with 15 bases between. From germline, CDR1 is LNHDA and CDR2 SQIVND (reference sequence). The CDR3 is CASSVPAGSSGNTIYF. Partial CDR3 DNA: TGTGCCAGTAGTGTACCGGCGGGAAGTTCTGGAAACACC. The full variable domain, with the rest looked up from reference TRBV19 and TRBJ1-3, is DGGITQSPKYLFRKEGQNVTLSCEQNLNHDAMYWYRQDPGQGLRLIYYSQIVNDFQKGDIAEGYSVSREKKESFPLTVTSAQKNPTAFYLCASSVPAGSSGNTIYFGEGSWLTVV.

With respect to this clone: The missing CDR3 end, 3 residues past where the read stops, is filled in from the germline J gene. This sequence joins TRBV11-2 and TRBJ2-2; TRBD1 aligns across 7 bases. V lost 5 bases and J lost 6; bases outside the gene matches: 9. Germline V gives CDR1 SGHAT, CDR2 FQNNGV. The CDR3 extends over 15 amino acids. CDR3 residues: CASSNYRGNSGELFF. The DNA read from the CDR3 is TGTGCCAGCAGCAACTACAGGGGCAATTCCGGGGAG.

On this clone: The read ends 3 residues early relative to the CDR3; the germline J gene fills the gap. The chain recombines TRBV5-1 with TRBJ2-2; 7 nucleotides match TRBD2. Germline assignment: CDR1 SGHRS and CDR2 YFSETQ. The CDR3 runs 16 residues. With V trimmed by 2 bases and J by 5 bases, 9 bases remained unmatched. The CDR3: CASSLSGPGGTGELFF. The CDR3 DNA, read in part, is TGCGCCAGCAGCTTAAGTGGCCCGGGGGGAACCGGGGAG.

As for this clone: The CDR3 is cut off 3 residues early in the read; its end comes from the germline J gene. The chain links TRBV7-6 to TRBJ2-7; TRBD2 matches at 8 bases. The CDR3 extends over 14 amino acids. V trimming: 5 bases; J trimming: 4 bases; junction bases outside the gene matches: 7. Germline lookup yields CDR1 SGHVS and CDR2 FNYEAQ. The covered CDR3 bases are TGTGCCAGCAGCCCAGCGGGAGCTCTGTACGAG. It is translated as CASSPAGALYE. The whole CDR3 region reads CASSPAGALYEQYF. The whole variable domain, remainder taken from reference TRBV7-6 and TRBJ2-7, is GAGVSQSPRYKVTKRGQDVALRCDPISGHVSLYWYRQALGQGPEFLTYFNYEAQQDKSGLPNDRFSAERPEGSISTLTIQRTEQRDSAMYRCASSPAGALYEQYFGPGTRLTVT.

The sequenced part of the CDR3 DNA is TGCGCCAGCAGCCGTCATGGACAGGGAGGAATCTCTGGGGCCAACGTC. Amino acid sequence: CASSRHGQGGISGANV. The whole CDR3 region reads CASSRHGQGGISGANVLTF. The rearrangement joins TRBV5-1 to TRBJ2-6; 8 bases are a match to TRBD1. The read gets to within 3 residues of the CDR3 end, and the germline J gene fills in the rest. Germline loops: CDR1 SGHRS, CDR2 YFSETQ. This CDR3 spans 19 amino acids. The V and J ends lost 4 bases and 0 bases, in that order; junction bases with no gene match: 12. The full variable domain, in which reference TRBV5-1 and TRBJ2-6 provide the parts outside the CDR3, is KAGVTQTPRYLIKTRGQQVTLSCSPISGHRSVSWYQQTPGQGLQFLFEYFSETQRNKGNFPGRFSGRQFSNSRSEMNVSTLELGDSALYLCASSRHGQGGISGANVLTFGAGSRLTVL.

CDR3 in amino acids: CSARDRDRGTNNQPQHF. The part of the CDR3 DNA that was read is TGCAGTGCTAGAGATAGGGACAGGGGGACTAACAATCAGCCC. The rearrangement uses TRBV20-1 and TRBJ1-5; TRBD1 aligns across 11 bases. The read terminates 3 residues ahead of where the CDR3 ends, so the germline J gene completes it. V shed 0 bases, J shed 3 bases, and the junction held 7 bases outside the gene matches. There are 17 residues in the CDR3. Looked up from germline, CDR1 is DFQATT and CDR2 is SNEGSKA (reference sequence).

The part of the CDR3 DNA that was read is TGCAGTGCTAGAGATACGCGGGAGTATACCCACAATGAG. It yields the protein CSARDTREYTHNE. The complete CDR3 protein is CSARDTREYTHNEQFF. V is TRBV20-1 and J is TRBJ2-1, with 7 bases matching TRBD2. The missing CDR3 end, 3 residues past where the read stops, is filled in from the germline J gene. This CDR3 comprises 16 residues. Germline V gives CDR1 DFQATT, CDR2 SNEGSKA (reference sequence). Germline trimming cut 0 bases from V and 5 bases from J; bases unmatched to any gene: 10.

This clone registers medium-sized (0.01 to 0.1%) by frequency. The read comes to an end 3 residues before the CDR3 does, leaving the germline J gene to fill in the end. The chain links TRBV19 to TRBJ1-2; no clear D gene. CDR1 LNHDA and CDR2 SQIVND come from the germline V gene (reference sequence). The CDR3 runs to 12 residues. V was clipped by 7 bases and J by 4 bases, with 10 bases between them. The CDR3 spells CASTEDFYGYTF. The part of the CDR3 DNA that was read is TGTGCCAGTACCGAGGACTTCTATGGC.

In the case of this clone: The read gets to within 3 residues of the CDR3 end, and the germline J gene fills in the rest. The V and J genes are TRBV19 and TRBJ1-2, with D maybe TRBD1 (5 bases). Trimming stripped 3 bases from V and 5 bases from J, with 13 bases between. The CDR3 length is 14 residues. The germline V gene has CDR1 LNHDA and CDR2 SQIVND (reference sequence). Partial CDR3 DNA: TGTGCCAGTAGTATCTGGGGACTGCCTTATGGC. Its protein is CASSIWGLPYG. The whole CDR3 reads CASSIWGLPYGYTF.

Concerning this clone: The CDR3 extends 3 residues past the end of the read, so its final part is completed from the germline J gene. V gene TRBV2 combines with J gene TRBJ2-7; no firm D call. The germline CDR1 and CDR2 sequences are SNHLY and FYNNEI. Between the trimmed V and J ends, which lost 3 bases and 4 bases, there was a span of 10 bases. The CDR3 loop spans 13 amino acids. CDR3 bases read: TGTGCCAGCAGTGAGGCAGGAGAATACGAG. This codes for CASSEAGEYE. The complete CDR3 protein is CASSEAGEYEQYF. Full variable domain (remainder filled in from reference TRBV2 and TRBJ2-7): EPEVTQTPSHQVTQMGQEVILRCVPISNHLYFYWYRQILGQKVEFLVSFYNNEISEKSEIFDDQFSVERPDGSNFTLKIRSTKLEDSAMYFCASSEAGEYEQYFGPGTRLTVT.

Note on this clone: The read halts 3 residues ahead of the CDR3 end, with the missing end drawn from the germline J gene. The chain is built from TRBV19 and TRBJ1-1; 8 positions match TRBD1. This CDR3 has 14 amino acids. The V gene end was trimmed by 7 bases and the J gene end by 0 bases; junction bases not matched to a gene: 4. The germline V gene has CDR1 LNHDA and CDR2 SQIVND (reference sequence). CDR3 protein: CASMETGVNTEAFF. The CDR3 DNA, read in part, is TGTGCCAGTATGGAGACAGGGGTGAACACTGAA. Full variable domain (outside the CDR3, taken from reference TRBV19 and TRBJ1-1): DGGITQSPKYLFRKEGQNVTLSCEQNLNHDAMYWYRQDPGQGLRLIYYSQIVNDFQKGDIAEGYSVSREKKESFPLTVTSAQKNPTAFYLCASMETGVNTEAFFGQGTRLTVV.

Turning to this clone: The CDR3 goes on 3 residues after the read ends, and that part is filled in from the germline J gene. The chain uses TRBV2 and TRBJ2-1; 12 positions match TRBD2. After removal of 5 bases from V and 6 bases from J, the junction contained 2 bases not matched to a gene. Germline values: CDR1 SNHLY, CDR2 FYNNEI. This CDR3 comprises 14 residues. The CDR3 sequence: CASSLAGGSNEQFF. The CDR3 bases that were read are TGTGCCAGCAGTCTAGCGGGAGGGAGCAATGAG.

To note about this clone: The CDR3 goes on 3 residues after the read ends, and that part is filled in from the germline J gene. The chain uses TRBV6-2 or TRBV6-3 and TRBJ2-2; 10 bases are shared with TRBD1. The ends lost 5 bases at V and 4 bases at J; junction bases unmatched: 7. This CDR3 region has 16 residues. CDR1 and CDR2 from the germline V gene are MNHEY and SVGEGT. The covered CDR3 bases are TGTGCCAGCAGTACTGACAGGGGGCGGATCACCGGGGAG. Its translation: CASSTDRGRITGE. The whole CDR3 sequence reads CASSTDRGRITGELFF.

A note on this clone: The read ends 3 residues shy of where the CDR3 ends; the end is completed using the germline J gene. V usage is TRBV7-9 and J usage is TRBJ1-2; 9 bases are shared with TRBD1. Germline V lookup: CDR1 SEHNR, CDR2 FQNEAQ (reference sequence). Trimming took 8 bases from V and 7 from J; bases not matched to a gene: 11. The CDR3 has 14 amino acids. CDR3 residues: CASGRPGQGSGYTF. The CDR3 DNA, read in part, is TGTGCCAGCGGCCGACCGGGACAGGGCTCTGGC.

About this clone: The read gets to within 3 residues of the CDR3 end, and the germline J gene fills in the rest. This rearrangement joins TRBV11-2 to TRBJ2-3, with 11 bases lining up with TRBD2. Germline trimming cut 4 bases from V and 4 bases from J; bases unmatched to any gene: 1. Germline lookup yields CDR1 SGHAT and CDR2 FQNNGV. The CDR3 length is 14 residues. The CDR3 spells CASSSLAGADTQYF. The CDR3 DNA, read in part, is TGTGCCAGCAGCTCACTAGCGGGAGCAGATACG.

CDR3 in amino acids: CASSLGWTSGITDTQYF. The sequenced CDR3 bases are TGTGCCAGCAGCTTAGGGTGGACTAGCGGGATCACAGATACG. The gene calls are TRBV7-8 and TRBJ2-3; 12 bases are a match to TRBD2. Sequencing ends 3 residues short of the CDR3 end; the germline J gene provides the rest. The CDR3 has 17 residues. In germline, CDR1 is SGHVS, CDR2 FQNEAQ. V dropped 1 base and J dropped 2; count of bases not matched to a gene: 4.

Worth noting for this clone: The sequenced fragment ends 3 residues before the CDR3 boundary, so the rest is inferred from the germline J gene. The J gene is TRBJ2-7, the V gene TRBV5-5; D unresolved. Germline V CDR1 and CDR2: SGHKS, YYEKEE (reference sequence). The CDR3 spans 15 residues. The V and J ends lost 4 bases and 6 bases respectively, with 20 bases between them. The CDR3 sequence is CASSRVARPPGEQYF. Partial CDR3 DNA: TGTGCCAGCAGCCGGGTGGCAAGGCCCCCGGGCGAG.

By frequency, this clone registers medium-sized. The read gets to within 3 residues of the CDR3 end, and the germline J gene fills in the rest. V gene TRBV4-2 combines with J gene TRBJ2-2, with TRBD2 identical over 16 bases. Germline trimming cut 4 bases from V and 4 bases from J; bases unmatched to any gene: 12. CDR1 and CDR2 (germline): LGHNA, YNFKEQ. The CDR3 runs to 20 residues. The sequenced CDR3 bases are TGTGCCAGCAGCCCCCCCGTGGGACTAGCGGGAGGGAAGCCCACCGGGGAG. This sequence encodes CASSPPVGLAGGKPTGE. The complete CDR3 protein is CASSPPVGLAGGKPTGELFF.

On this clone: The read terminates 3 residues ahead of where the CDR3 ends, so the germline J gene completes it. The chain joins TRBV5-1 to TRBJ1-1, with D possibly being TRBD1 (6 bases). Trimming stripped 0 bases from V and 7 bases from J, with 16 bases between. CDR1 is SGHRS, CDR2 YFSETQ, per germline. This CDR3 region has 15 residues. CDR3 DNA (partial): TGCGCCAGCAGCTTGGCCAACAGGGCTGGGGGTGAA. Its translation: CASSLANRAGGE. The CDR3 in its entirety is CASSLANRAGGEAFF. The full variable domain, with the rest looked up from reference TRBV5-1 and TRBJ1-1, is KAGVTQTPRYLIKTRGQQVTLSCSPISGHRSVSWYQQTPGQGLQFLFEYFSETQRNKGNFPGRFSGRQFSNSRSEMNVSTLELGDSALYLCASSLANRAGGEAFFGQGTRLTVV.

About this clone itself: The observed sequence ends 3 residues before the CDR3 terminus, with the missing tail filled in from the germline J gene. The chain uses TRBV20-1 and TRBJ2-7, with 9 bases lining up with TRBD1. The CDR3 spans 14 residues. The germline CDR1 and CDR2 sequences are DFQATT and SNEGSKA (reference sequence). V lost 2 bases, J lost 3 bases, and 5 bases stayed unmatched. The part of the CDR3 DNA that was read is TGCAGTGCTAGACACCGGGACAGGGTCTACGAG. Its translation is CSARHRDRVYE. The full CDR3 sequence reads CSARHRDRVYEQYF.

The sequenced CDR3 bases are TGTGCCAGTAGTACAACGACAGGGGGCCGCGAG. Translated, it gives CASSTTTGGRE. The full CDR3 protein is CASSTTTGGREQYF. This chain joins TRBV19 and TRBJ2-7; 10 nucleotides agree with TRBD1. The read is 3 residues too short to cover the CDR3 end, so that end is filled in from the germline J gene. This CDR3 comprises 14 residues. V shed 4 bases, J shed 6 bases, and the junction held 6 bases outside the gene matches. The germline V gene encodes CDR1 LNHDA and CDR2 SQIVND (reference sequence).